Listed below are T cell receptor beta chains from one sample, sequenced in a study of PD-1 blockade in classical Hodgkin lymphoma. Clones were read by immunoSEQ multiplex PCR, and TCRdb kept only the in-frame ones, dropping some. The sample contains 25,000 to 40,000 clones, roughly 82% of which appear only once. The input for sequencing was peripheral blood mononuclear cells (PBMCs), taken at baseline. All receptors come from a human donor with classical Hodgkin lymphoma. The conserved cysteine and the conserved F or W are not part of the CDR3 here. The size entry is marked missing in some rows and otherwise reads once, few, many or a size class.

j_gene | v_gene | abundance | CDR3aa
TRBJ1-4 | TRBV7-3 | - | ASSLDFFGGEKLF
TRBJ1-5 | TRBV7-9 | - | ASSNGRGNQPQH
TRBJ1-2 | TRBV18 | - | ASSPLVEEGYT
TRBJ1-5 | TRBV7-9 | - | ASSSPTGPQH
TRBJ2-5 | TRBV27 | - | ASSARSRGWETQY
TRBJ2-5 | TRBV10-3 | - | AISEGEIKSETQY
TRBJ1-1 | TRBV9 | few | ASSGGLGWGTEAF
TRBJ2-5 | TRBV4-3 | medium-sized | AAGARHQETQY
TRBJ1-5 | TRBV18 | - | ASSPGQSNQPQH
TRBJ2-1 | TRBV7-3 | medium-sized | ASSGWDNEQF
TRBJ1-1 | TRBV10-3 | few | AISESMPPHTEAF
TRBJ2-1 | TRBV5-8 | - | ASSLGQPTYNEQF
TRBJ1-4 | TRBV6-1 | - | ASSEFDTGYEKLF
TRBJ2-1 | TRBV7-7 | - | ASSLGGADEQF
TRBJ1-5 | TRBV2 | - | ASSKGSYSNQPQH
TRBJ2-1 | TRBV7-3 | - | ASSLTAIGGQF
TRBJ2-3 | TRBV11-2 | - | ASSLYGGTDTQY
TRBJ1-1 | TRBV7-2 | once | ASNPDRVVYTEAF
TRBJ1-1 | TRBV9 | - | ASSVVSTVNTEAF
TRBJ2-1 | TRBV19 | - | ASSTWGTGLPYNEQF
TRBJ1-4 | TRBV2 | - | ASSSEGVNYEKLF
TRBJ1-1 | TRBV6-5 | - | ASSSMDRGAF
TRBJ1-1 | TRBV6-5 | - | ASSYGPYPAF
TRBJ2-5 | TRBV6-5 | - | ASSLTGQGEETQY
TRBJ1-6 | TRBV6-6 | few | ASSYRGISSPLH
TRBJ1-2 | TRBV7-2 | - | ASRTGETYYGYT
TRBJ1-6 | TRBV7-6 | - | ASSLGGRGGRNSPLH
TRBJ2-3 | TRBV7-7 | - | ASSVDSTDTQY
TRBJ1-2 | TRBV27 | - | ASSSRQGGDYGYT
TRBJ2-3 | TRBV2 | few | ASTPSGGSTDTQY
TRBJ1-1 | TRBV5-1 | - | ASTQGGAGINTEAF
TRBJ1-2 | TRBV2 | - | ASSETGQNYGYT
TRBJ2-1 | TRBV5-6 | - | ATFLTGGNTGNEQF
TRBJ2-5 | TRBV5-5 | - | ASSLTGKETQY
TRBJ2-3 | TRBV11-3 | - | ASSLEAAGGTDTQY
TRBJ1-4 | TRBV4-2 | - | ASSQDGGAGEKLF
TRBJ1-1 | TRBV19 | - | ASLGPGEAF
TRBJ1-5 | TRBV6-1 | - | ASSNIQPQH
TRBJ1-2 | TRBV10-3 | once | AISEGRGDGYT
TRBJ1-4 | TRBV18 | - | ASSPGQDNEKLF
TRBJ2-2 | TRBV11-1 | - | ASSSGGHIGELF
TRBJ2-7 | TRBV6-5 | - | ASSSGQGYEQY
TRBJ1-2 | TRBV7-2 | - | ASSLGQIMNYGYT
TRBJ2-7 | TRBV5-1 | - | ASHRTPGYEQY
TRBJ2-1 | TRBV19 | few | ASSIAAGAFKGEQF
TRBJ1-4 | TRBV5-1 | few | ASSLAQGDEKLF